This T cell receptor (beta chain) was captured in a study of identical twins. TCRdb recomputed calls from the 5' RACE reads with MiXCR, one row per CDR3 protein. The table has about 200,000 distinct CDR3 sequences, about 10% seen once. This clonotype was recorded many times. The source is a man aged 45-65 years in good health. Sequencing was performed on memory T cells sorted from blood.

CDR3 in DNA: TGTGCCAGCAGCCCTTCCTTAACAGGGTTGAATTCACCCCTCCACTTT. Its protein product is CASSPSLTGLNSPLHF. The V gene is TRBV7-2, the J gene TRBJ1-6, with D maybe TRBD1 (6 bases). The length of the CDR3 is 16 residues. Germline V gene data show CDR1 as SGHTA and CDR2 as FQGNSA. The V gene lost 5 bases and the J gene lost 7 bases, with 18 bases spanning the gap. The variable domain in full, completed from reference TRBV7-2 and TRBJ1-6, reads GAGVSQSPSNKVTEKGKDVELRCDPISGHTALYWYRQSLGQGLEFLIYFQGNSAPDKSGLPSDRFSAERTGGSVSTLTIQRTQQEDSAVYLCASSPSLTGLNSPLHFGNGTRLTVT.